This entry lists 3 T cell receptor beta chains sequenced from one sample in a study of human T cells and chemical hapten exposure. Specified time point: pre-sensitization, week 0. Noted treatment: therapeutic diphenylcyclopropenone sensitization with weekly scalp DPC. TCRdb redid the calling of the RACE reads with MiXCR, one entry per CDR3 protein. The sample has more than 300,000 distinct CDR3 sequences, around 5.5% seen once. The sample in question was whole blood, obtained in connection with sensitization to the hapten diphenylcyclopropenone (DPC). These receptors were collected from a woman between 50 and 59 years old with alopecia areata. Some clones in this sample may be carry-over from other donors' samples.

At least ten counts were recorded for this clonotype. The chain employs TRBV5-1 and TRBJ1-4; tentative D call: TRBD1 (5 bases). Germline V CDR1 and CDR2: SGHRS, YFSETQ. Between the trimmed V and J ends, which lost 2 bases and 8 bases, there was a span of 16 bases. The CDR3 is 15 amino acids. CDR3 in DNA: TGCGCCAGCAGCTTAATCGGCAGGGAGGAAGAAAAACTGTTTTTT. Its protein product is CASSLIGREEEKLFF.

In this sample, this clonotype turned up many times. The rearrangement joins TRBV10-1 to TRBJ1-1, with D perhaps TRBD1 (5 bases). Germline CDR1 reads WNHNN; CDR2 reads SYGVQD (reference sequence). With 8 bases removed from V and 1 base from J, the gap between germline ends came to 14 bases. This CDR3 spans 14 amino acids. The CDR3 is CASATGLGNTEAFF. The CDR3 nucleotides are TGCGCCAGCGCTACGGGACTGGGGAACACTGAAGCTTTCTTT.

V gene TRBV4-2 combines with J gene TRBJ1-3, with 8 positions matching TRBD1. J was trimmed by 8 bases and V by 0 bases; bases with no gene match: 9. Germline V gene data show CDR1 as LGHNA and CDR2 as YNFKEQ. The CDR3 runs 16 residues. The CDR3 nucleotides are TGTGCCAGCAGCCAAGACATGGACAGGGTAACGGACACCATATATTTT. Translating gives CASSQDMDRVTDTIYF.